Listed here are 14 T cell receptor beta chains from one sample, sequenced in a study of blood T cell repertoires in COVID-19. Clones were read by immunoSEQ multiplex PCR, and TCRdb kept only the in-frame ones, dropping some. Here the sample spans approximately 3,000 clones, less than 90% being singletons. The sample comprised peripheral blood. The receptors were gathered from a human donor in a cohort sampled during active COVID-19.

The genes are TRBV11-2 and TRBJ2-7; 7 nucleotides line up with TRBD2. The CDR3 runs 17 residues. Unmatched junction bases numbered 16, after V lost 3 bases and J lost 5 bases. Germline-derived CDR1 and CDR2 are SGHAT and FQNNGV. The DNA for the CDR3 is TGTGCCAGCAGCTTCGGTCGCGGGGCTAGCGGATCTGACGAGCAGTACTTC. It is translated as CASSFGRGASGSDEQYF.

The V call is TRBV24-1, the J call TRBJ1-2, with D unresolved. Trimming took 4 bases from V and 1 from J, leaving 9 bases between them. Germline CDR1 and CDR2: KGHDR and SFDVKD. The CDR3 has 14 residues. CDR3 nucleotides: TGTGCCACCAGTGACCGTACAGTTAACTATGGCTACACCTTC. Translating gives CATSDRTVNYGYTF.

In this sample, this clone turned up a few times. The CDR3 nucleotides are TGTGCCAGCTCCTTTGAGAGAATCCGGACTGAAGCTTTCTTT. This codes for CASSFERIRTEAFF. The chain employs TRBV5-4 and TRBJ1-1; D is uncertain. This CDR3 region has 14 residues. The V and J ends lost 7 bases and 5 bases respectively, with 18 bases between them. The germline gives CDR1 SGHNT, CDR2 YYREEE (reference sequence). Together with reference TRBV5-4 and TRBJ1-1, the CDR3 gives the full variable domain: ETGVTQSPTHLIKTRGQQVTLRCSSQSGHNTVSWYQQALGQGPQFIFQYYREEENGRGNFPPRFSGLQFPNYSSELNVNALELDDSALYLCASSFERIRTEAFFGQGTRLTVV.

The genes are TRBV5-1 and TRBJ2-7, with a tentative D call TRBD2 (7 bases). In germline, CDR1 is SGHRS, CDR2 YFSETQ. V shed 1 base and J shed 0 bases, with 14 bases lying between them. The CDR3 runs to 16 residues. CDR3 loop: CASSLRAAGASYEQYF. Here the CDR3 DNA reads TGCGCCAGCAGCTTGCGCGCGGCGGGGGCCTCCTACGAGCAGTACTTC. Filled out from reference TRBV5-1 and TRBJ2-7, the complete variable domain reads KAGVTQTPRYLIKTRGQQVTLSCSPISGHRSVSWYQQTPGQGLQFLFEYFSETQRNKGNFPGRFSGRQFSNSRSEMNVSTLELGDSALYLCASSLRAAGASYEQYFGPGTRLTVT.

CDR3 protein: CASSFTGSSTGELFF. CDR3 in DNA: TGCGCCAGCAGCTTTACAGGGAGTAGCACCGGGGAGCTGTTTTTT. The J gene is TRBJ2-2, the V gene TRBV5-1, with a weak D call TRBD1 (6 bases). Germline CDR1 and CDR2: SGHRS and YFSETQ. The CDR3 totals 15 residues. V lost 2 bases, J lost 4 bases, and 12 bases lay in between. The variable domain in full, completed from reference TRBV5-1 and TRBJ2-2, reads KAGVTQTPRYLIKTRGQQVTLSCSPISGHRSVSWYQQTPGQGLQFLFEYFSETQRNKGNFPGRFSGRQFSNSRSEMNVSTLELGDSALYLCASSFTGSSTGELFFGEGSRLTVL.

This chain connects TRBV9 to TRBJ1-6; D possibly corresponds to TRBD1 (5 bases). V lost 5 bases and J lost 7, with 10 bases in between. The CDR3 loop spans 13 amino acids. Germline lookup yields CDR1 SGDLS and CDR2 YYNGEE. DNA for the CDR3: TGTGCCAGCAGACAGGACGGAAATTCACCCCTCCACTTT. It yields the protein CASRQDGNSPLHF. Combining the CDR3 with reference TRBV9 and TRBJ1-6 gives the whole variable domain DSGVTQTPKHLITATGQRVTLRCSPRSGDLSVYWYQQSLDQGLQFLIQYYNGEERAKGNILERFSAQQFPDLHSELNLSSLELGDSALYFCASRQDGNSPLHFGNGTRLTVT.

This clone is large in the sample. This chain connects TRBV5-1 to TRBJ2-7, with 11 bases lining up with TRBD2. The CDR3 is 16 amino acids. J was trimmed by 3 bases and V by 0 bases; bases with no gene match: 5. Germline V CDR1 and CDR2: SGHRS, YFSETQ. The CDR3 coding sequence is TGCGCCAGCAGCTTGGCCCCTAGCGGGGGGTACTACGAGCAGTACTTC. As protein: CASSLAPSGGYYEQYF.

V usage is TRBV4-2 and J usage is TRBJ1-1; 10 bases fit TRBD1. Unmatched junction bases numbered 10, after V lost 2 bases and J lost 4 bases. The germline V gene has CDR1 LGHNA and CDR2 YNFKEQ. This CDR3 has 17 residues. CDR3 sequence (DNA): TGTGCCAGCAGCCAACTCCTCGCCGGACAGGGGGGCACTGAAGCTTTCTTT. It is translated as CASSQLLAGQGGTEAFF.

The chain carries TRBV29-1 and TRBJ1-2, with no clear D. The CDR3 has 14 residues. V lost 4 bases to trimming and J lost 7 bases, with 19 bases between them. Germline V lookup: CDR1 SQVTM, CDR2 ANQGSEA. The chain's CDR3 is CSVGAEDILAGYTF. The CDR3 region has the DNA TGCAGCGTTGGGGCAGAAGATATCTTGGCTGGCTACACCTTC.

This chain connects TRBV25-1 to TRBJ1-2; 8 bases align to TRBD1. CDR3 size: 16 residues. Germline assignment: CDR1 MGHDK and CDR2 SYGVNS. Trimming cost V 1 base and J 6 bases; bases outside gene matches: 10. The CDR3, as DNA: TGTGCCAGCAGTGAATCTGGGGCAGGGGGCCTTGATGGCTACACCTTC. This encodes CASSESGAGGLDGYTF.

This clone came up once. This chain links TRBV7-2 with TRBJ2-1; D unresolved. CDR1 is SGHTA, CDR2 FQGNSA, per germline. The CDR3 consists of 15 residues. Trimming removed 6 bases from V and 7 bases from J, with 19 bases in between. CDR3 DNA sequence: TGTGCCAGCAGTCCCCTCGTCAGCCTAGAAAATGAGCAGTTCTTC. Translation gives CASSPLVSLENEQFF.

This sequence joins TRBV3-1 (or the pseudogene TRBV3-2) and TRBJ2-3, with 7 bases aligning to TRBD2. The ends lost 4 bases at V and 3 bases at J; junction bases unmatched: 10. The CDR3 contains 16 residues. Germline CDR1 LGHDT, CDR2 YNNKEL (reference sequence). The CDR3 here is CASSRRLASRTDTQYF. In nucleotides, the CDR3 is TGTGCCAGCAGCCGCCGACTAGCCTCACGGACAGATACGCAGTATTTT.

The V call is TRBV12-3 or TRBV12-4, the J call TRBJ1-6; TRBD1 aligns across 8 bases. Trimming took 5 bases from V and 10 from J; bases not matched to a gene: 4. The CDR3 has 13 amino acids. The CDR3 loop is CASSRTGSSPLHF. The CDR3 DNA follows: TGTGCCAGCAGTCGGACAGGGTCATCACCCCTCCACTTT.

This chain uses TRBV19 with TRBJ1-2; D is possibly TRBD1 (6 bases). CDR1 and CDR2 from the germline V gene are LNHDA and SQIVND (reference sequence). The ends were cut back, 2 bases at V and 6 bases at J, with 7 bases in the middle. The CDR3 is 12 residues long. Written as DNA, the CDR3 is TGTGCCAGTAGTATACAGGGGAATGGCTACACCTTC. Its translation is CASSIQGNGYTF. The entire variable domain, with the rest obtained from reference TRBV19 and TRBJ1-2, is as follows: DGGITQSPKYLFRKEGQNVTLSCEQNLNHDAMYWYRQDPGQGLRLIYYSQIVNDFQKGDIAEGYSVSREKKESFPLTVTSAQKNPTAFYLCASSIQGNGYTFGSGTRLTVV.